This T cell receptor beta chain was retrieved from a study of blood T cell repertoires in COVID-19. At the level of the study: Spain, Italy and the United States supplied samples that represented acute and convalescent COVID-19. The analysed material was cDNA or gDNA that came from T cells, B-cell-depleted T cells, or PBMCs.

A few counts support this clone. Germline CDR1 and CDR2: SGHDN and FVKESK. This CDR3 has 17 amino acids. V gave up 0 bases and J gave up 6 bases; unmatched junction bases: 10. Clones were read by immunoSEQ multiplex PCR, and TCRdb kept only the in-frame ones, dropping some. Of 150,000 to 200,000 clones listed, 80% to 90% are singletons. The chain carries TRBV14 and TRBJ2-5; 10 nucleotides match TRBD2. Sequenced input: peripheral blood. The receptor's source is a man aged 60-69 years with acute or convalescent COVID-19. CDR3 residues: CASSQEMASGSSKTQYF. In nucleotides, the CDR3 is TGTGCCAGCAGCCAAGAGATGGCTAGCGGGAGTTCAAAGACCCAGTACTTC.